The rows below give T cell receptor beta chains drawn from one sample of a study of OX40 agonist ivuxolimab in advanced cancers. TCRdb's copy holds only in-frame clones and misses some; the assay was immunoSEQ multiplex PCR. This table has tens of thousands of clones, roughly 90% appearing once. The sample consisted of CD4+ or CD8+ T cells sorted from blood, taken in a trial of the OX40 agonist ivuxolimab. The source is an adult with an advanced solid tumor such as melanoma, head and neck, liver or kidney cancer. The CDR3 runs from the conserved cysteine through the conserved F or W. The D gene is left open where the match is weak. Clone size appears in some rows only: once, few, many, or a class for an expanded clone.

CDR3aa: CASSVVGGTGTEAFF
CDR3nt: TGTGCCAGCAGCGTAGTGGGTGGGACAGGGACTGAAGCTTTCTTT
j_gene: TRBJ1-1
abundance: .
v_gene: TRBV9
d_gene: TRBD1

CDR3aa: CASSPAPTSGRRDEQFF
CDR3nt: TGCGCCAGCAGCCCCGCACCCACTAGCGGGAGAAGAGATGAGCAGTTCTTC
j_gene: TRBJ2-1
abundance: .
v_gene: TRBV5-1
d_gene: TRBD2

CDR3aa: CASTGGVTRSTEAFF
CDR3nt: TGCGCCAGTACAGGGGGTGTTACTAGAAGCACTGAAGCTTTCTTT
j_gene: TRBJ1-1
abundance: .
v_gene: TRBV5-1
d_gene: TRBD1

CDR3aa: CASKSHTTGEYGYTF
CDR3nt: TGTGCCAGCAAAAGTCATACGACAGGGGAATATGGCTACACCTTC
j_gene: TRBJ1-2
abundance: .
v_gene: TRBV6-5
d_gene: TRBD1

CDR3aa: CASSSGQGASGETQYF
CDR3nt: TGTGCCAGCAGCTCGGGACAGGGAGCGTCGGGGGAGACCCAGTACTTC
j_gene: TRBJ2-5
abundance: .
v_gene: TRBV7-2
d_gene: TRBD1

CDR3aa: CASSYSRQNSNQPQHF
CDR3nt: TGTGCCAGCAGTTACTCGAGACAGAATAGCAATCAGCCCCAGCATTTT
j_gene: TRBJ1-5
abundance: .
v_gene: TRBV6-5
d_gene: .

CDR3aa: CASRHSQGTEAFF
CDR3nt: TGCGCCAGCCGACATTCCCAGGGTACTGAAGCTTTCTTT
j_gene: TRBJ1-1
abundance: .
v_gene: TRBV10-1
d_gene: .

CDR3aa: CASSLSLSGSPETQYF
CDR3nt: TGTGCCAGCAGCTTATCCCTTAGCGGGAGCCCAGAGACCCAGTACTTC
j_gene: TRBJ2-5
abundance: .
v_gene: TRBV7-9
d_gene: TRBD2

CDR3aa: CASSFLGNSYNEQFF
CDR3nt: TGTGCCAGCAGCTTTCTGGGGAACTCCTACAATGAGCAGTTCTTC
j_gene: TRBJ2-1
abundance: .
v_gene: TRBV7-6
d_gene: .

CDR3aa: CASSGRHNTEAFF
CDR3nt: TGTGCCAGCAGTGGACGACACAACACTGAAGCTTTCTTT
j_gene: TRBJ1-1
abundance: medium-sized
v_gene: TRBV2
d_gene: .

CDR3aa: CASKTSNTGELFF
CDR3nt: TGTGCCAGCAAAACCAGCAACACCGGGGAGCTGTTTTTT
j_gene: TRBJ2-2
abundance: once
v_gene: TRBV27
d_gene: .

CDR3aa: CASSLLGGPNTGELFF
CDR3nt: TGCGCCAGCAGCTTGTTGGGGGGCCCTAACACCGGGGAGCTGTTTTTT
j_gene: TRBJ2-2
abundance: .
v_gene: TRBV5-1
d_gene: .

CDR3aa: CASNLGAPGEGQYNEQFF
CDR3nt: TGTGCCAGCAACCTAGGGGCCCCGGGCGAGGGACAGTACAATGAGCAGTTCTTC
j_gene: TRBJ2-1
abundance: .
v_gene: TRBV7-6
d_gene: TRBD1

CDR3aa: CASSRGGSSYNEQFF
CDR3nt: TGTGCCAGCAGTAGAGGAGGGAGCTCCTACAATGAGCAGTTCTTC
j_gene: TRBJ2-1
abundance: .
v_gene: TRBV28
d_gene: .

CDR3aa: CASSYSDAGPYSPLHF
CDR3nt: TGTGCCAGCAGCTATTCAGATGCGGGGCCCTATTCACCCCTCCACTTT
j_gene: TRBJ1-6
abundance: .
v_gene: TRBV5-4
d_gene: .

CDR3aa: CASSLVLAGGQGTQYF
CDR3nt: TGTGCCAGCAGCTTAGTCTTAGCGGGGGGGCAGGGGACCCAGTACTTC
j_gene: TRBJ2-5
abundance: .
v_gene: TRBV7-2
d_gene: TRBD2

CDR3aa: CASSYDRDPLGEKLFF
CDR3nt: TGTGCCAGCAGTTACGATCGGGACCCCCTAGGGGAAAAACTGTTTTTT
j_gene: TRBJ1-4
abundance: once
v_gene: TRBV6-6
d_gene: .

CDR3aa: CASSLGGATEQYF
CDR3nt: TGTGCCAGCAGTTTAGGGGGAGCAACCGAGCAGTACTTC
j_gene: TRBJ2-7
abundance: .
v_gene: TRBV28
d_gene: .

CDR3aa: CASSAHHTPRGTGELFF
CDR3nt: TGTGCCAGCAGTGCGCATCATACACCCAGGGGGACCGGGGAGCTGTTTTTT
j_gene: TRBJ2-2
abundance: .
v_gene: TRBV6-1
d_gene: TRBD1

CDR3aa: CASSLGRNTGGYGYTF
CDR3nt: TGTGCCAGCAGCTTAGGCCGGAATACAGGGGGCTATGGCTACACCTTC
j_gene: TRBJ1-2
abundance: .
v_gene: TRBV13
d_gene: TRBD1

CDR3aa: CASSLEGFGQGNEQFF
CDR3nt: TGTGCCAGCAGCTTAGAGGGATTCGGACAGGGGAATGAGCAGTTCTTC
j_gene: TRBJ2-1
abundance: .
v_gene: TRBV7-2
d_gene: TRBD1

CDR3aa: CASSVVSAAGMNTEAFF
CDR3nt: TGTGCCAGCAGCGTAGTCTCCGCGGCGGGGATGAACACTGAAGCTTTCTTT
j_gene: TRBJ1-1
abundance: once
v_gene: TRBV9
d_gene: .

CDR3aa: CASSRQGMQPQHF
CDR3nt: TGTGCCAGTAGTCGACAGGGAATGCAGCCCCAGCATTTT
j_gene: TRBJ1-5
abundance: few
v_gene: TRBV19
d_gene: TRBD1

CDR3aa: CASSSTSGGWGNEQFF
CDR3nt: TGTGCCAGCAGCTCCACTAGCGGGGGTTGGGGCAATGAGCAGTTCTTC
j_gene: TRBJ2-1
abundance: .
v_gene: TRBV7-2
d_gene: TRBD2

CDR3aa: CASGVQGVRDEQFF
CDR3nt: TGCGCCAGCGGGGTCCAGGGTGTTCGGGATGAGCAGTTCTTC
j_gene: TRBJ2-1
abundance: few
v_gene: TRBV5-1
d_gene: .

CDR3aa: CASRTGKGETQYF
CDR3nt: TGTGCCAGTAGGACAGGGAAAGGAGAGACCCAGTACTTC
j_gene: TRBJ2-5
abundance: .
v_gene: TRBV19
d_gene: TRBD1

CDR3aa: CAWSVTGEQYF
CDR3nt: TGTGCCTGGAGTGTTACCGGAGAGCAGTACTTC
j_gene: TRBJ2-7
abundance: .
v_gene: TRBV30
d_gene: .

CDR3aa: CASSYYRGGEKLFF
CDR3nt: TGTGCCAGCAGTTATTACAGGGGGGGCGAAAAACTGTTTTTT
j_gene: TRBJ1-4
abundance: .
v_gene: TRBV6-6
d_gene: TRBD1

CDR3aa: CASSSLVGELFF
CDR3nt: TGTGCCAGCAGCTCCTTGGTCGGGGAGCTGTTTTTT
j_gene: TRBJ2-2
abundance: .
v_gene: TRBV28
d_gene: .

CDR3aa: CASSVVGFGTEAFF
CDR3nt: TGTGCCAGCAGTGTGGTCGGGTTTGGTACTGAAGCTTTCTTT
j_gene: TRBJ1-1
abundance: .
v_gene: TRBV6-1
d_gene: .

CDR3aa: CASSTDRGEQYF
CDR3nt: TGTGCCAGCAGCACCGACAGGGGCGAGCAGTACTTC
j_gene: TRBJ2-7
abundance: .
v_gene: TRBV11-2
d_gene: TRBD1

CDR3aa: CASSPNLSTQETQYF
CDR3nt: TGTGCCAGCTCACCAAACCTATCTACCCAAGAGACCCAGTACTTC
j_gene: TRBJ2-5
abundance: .
v_gene: TRBV18
d_gene: .

CDR3aa: CASSPKGQNEKLFF
CDR3nt: TGTGCCAGCTCACCAAAGGGGCAGAATGAAAAACTGTTTTTT
j_gene: TRBJ1-4
abundance: .
v_gene: TRBV18
d_gene: .

CDR3aa: CASSGRTGSSSPLHF
CDR3nt: TGTGCCAGCAGTGGCCGGACAGGGAGTTCTTCACCCCTCCACTTT
j_gene: TRBJ1-6
abundance: few
v_gene: TRBV6-6
d_gene: TRBD1

CDR3aa: CASSLVVGEQYF
CDR3nt: TGTGCCAGCAGCTTAGTGGTGGGGGAGCAGTACTTC
j_gene: TRBJ2-7
abundance: once
v_gene: TRBV7-2
d_gene: .

CDR3aa: CASSPGSEDTQYF
CDR3nt: TGTGCCAGCTCACCAGGTTCGGAAGATACGCAGTATTTT
j_gene: TRBJ2-3
abundance: .
v_gene: TRBV18
d_gene: .

CDR3aa: CASSDAGTNIEAFF
CDR3nt: TGTGCCAGCTCAGACGCCGGGACTAACATTGAAGCTTTCTTT
j_gene: TRBJ1-1
abundance: .
v_gene: TRBV18
d_gene: .

CDR3aa: CASSARDQPQHF
CDR3nt: TGTGCCAGCAGCGCCAGAGATCAGCCCCAGCATTTT
j_gene: TRBJ1-5
abundance: .
v_gene: TRBV7-2
d_gene: .

CDR3aa: CSVVQGGGNEKLFF
CDR3nt: TGCAGCGTAGTACAGGGAGGTGGTAATGAAAAACTGTTTTTT
j_gene: TRBJ1-4
abundance: .
v_gene: TRBV29-1
d_gene: .

CDR3aa: CASSFTDNSPLHF
CDR3nt: TGTGCCAGCAGCTTCACAGACAATTCACCCCTCCACTTT
j_gene: TRBJ1-6
abundance: few
v_gene: TRBV11-1
d_gene: .

CDR3aa: CASIQELGEQYF
CDR3nt: TGTGCCAGCATCCAGGAACTCGGAGAGCAGTACTTC
j_gene: TRBJ2-7
abundance: .
v_gene: TRBV6-1
d_gene: .

CDR3aa: CASALFGGGEQYF
CDR3nt: TGTGCCAGCGCTCTTTTTGGGGGCGGCGAGCAGTACTTC
j_gene: TRBJ2-7
abundance: .
v_gene: TRBV14
d_gene: .

CDR3aa: CASSLGGLTVNTEAFF
CDR3nt: TGTGCCAGCAGCTTGGGGGGACTCACCGTGAACACTGAAGCTTTCTTT
j_gene: TRBJ1-1
abundance: .
v_gene: TRBV5-6
d_gene: .

CDR3aa: CASSEGQGPNTGELFF
CDR3nt: TGTGCCAGCAGTGAAGGTCAGGGGCCGAACACCGGGGAGCTGTTTTTT
j_gene: TRBJ2-2
abundance: .
v_gene: TRBV6-1
d_gene: .

CDR3aa: CASSSGGAGNTGELFF
CDR3nt: TGTGCCAGCAGCTCGGGAGGGGCGGGCAACACCGGGGAGCTGTTTTTT
j_gene: TRBJ2-2
abundance: .
v_gene: TRBV7-8
d_gene: TRBD2

CDR3aa: CASSLSGISYEQYF
CDR3nt: TGTGCCAGCAGCTTAAGTGGGATCTCCTACGAGCAGTACTTC
j_gene: TRBJ2-7
abundance: .
v_gene: TRBV11-3
d_gene: .

CDR3aa: CASSLNDNNYGYTF
CDR3nt: TGTGCCAGCAGTTTGAACGACAACAACTATGGCTACACCTTC
j_gene: TRBJ1-2
abundance: once
v_gene: TRBV6-6
d_gene: .